This T cell receptor (beta chain) stems from a study of cytomegalovirus exposure and HLA in healthy donors. Turning to the study itself: About 82 million unique TCRs from HLA-typed donors were held in an early release of data.

Comment on this clone: The target antigen is unknown.

In the PCR, 60 Vbeta and 13 Jbeta primers were used. Profiling relied on immunoSEQ multiplex PCR, and the TCRdb table lists in-frame clones only, not all of them. The table has under 200,000 clones, around four fifths seen once; the top ten hold 1.5% to 2%. Study results and caveats: In a later analysis, a missense DCLRE1C variant was linked to TCR beta V- and J-gene trimming.

What was sequenced was PBMCs. The sequence came from a man in his late teens or twenties in good health and CMV-seronegative.

In DNA, the CDR3 is TGTGCCAGCAGCACCGGGACAGGTCTAGTTCCTGAGCAGTTCTTC. This encodes CASSTGTGLVPEQFF. The chain joins TRBV11-2 to TRBJ2-1, with 8 bases aligning to TRBD1. This CDR3 contains 15 residues. V gave up 5 bases and J gave up 9 bases; unmatched junction bases: 12. From germline, CDR1 is SGHAT and CDR2 FQNNGV.